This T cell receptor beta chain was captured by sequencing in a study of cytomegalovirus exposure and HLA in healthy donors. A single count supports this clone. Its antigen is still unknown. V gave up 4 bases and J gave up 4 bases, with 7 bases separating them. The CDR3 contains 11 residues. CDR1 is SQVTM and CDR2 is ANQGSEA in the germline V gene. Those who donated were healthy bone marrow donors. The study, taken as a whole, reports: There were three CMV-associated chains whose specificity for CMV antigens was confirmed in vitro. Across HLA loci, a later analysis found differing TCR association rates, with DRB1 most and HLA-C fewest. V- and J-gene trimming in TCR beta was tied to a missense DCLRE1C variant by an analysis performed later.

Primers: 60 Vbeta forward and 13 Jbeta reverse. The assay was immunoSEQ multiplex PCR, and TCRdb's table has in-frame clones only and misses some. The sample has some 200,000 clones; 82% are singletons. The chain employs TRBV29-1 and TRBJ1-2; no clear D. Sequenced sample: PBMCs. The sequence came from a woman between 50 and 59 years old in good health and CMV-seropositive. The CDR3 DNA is TGCAGCGTTGCCAGCGCCTATGGCTACACCTTC. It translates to CSVASAYGYTF.